The rows below give T cell receptor beta chains drawn from one sample of a study of post-analysis software for immune sequencing data. TCRdb reprocessed the PCR reads via MiXCR and lists one record per CDR3 protein. Here the sample spans 550,000 to 700,000 distinct CDR3 sequences, 44% being singletons. The sample was blood. These receptor sequences come from a girl under 18 with multiple sclerosis. Both conserved end residues are part of each CDR3. The D gene is left open where the match is weak. Clone size, where shown, is once, few, many, or a class for clones that have expanded.

clone_size: NA; d_call: TRBD2; v_call: TRBV6-2/TRBV6-3; j_call: TRBJ2-1; cdr3_nt: TGTGCCAGCAGTTCTAAGGAGCGGGGGGGCCGCAATGAGCAGTTCTTC; cdr3_aa: CASSSKERGGRNEQFF
clone_size: few; d_call: NA; v_call: TRBV10-3; j_call: TRBJ2-1; cdr3_nt: TGTGCCATCATGGACAGCTCCTACAATGAGCAGTTCTTC; cdr3_aa: CAIMDSSYNEQFF
clone_size: few; d_call: NA; v_call: TRBV5-1; j_call: TRBJ2-1; cdr3_nt: TGCGCCAGCAGCTTGGTACCGGGACAAGGCAATGAGCAGTTCTTC; cdr3_aa: CASSLVPGQGNEQFF
clone_size: NA; d_call: TRBD1; v_call: TRBV7-9; j_call: TRBJ2-4; cdr3_nt: TGTGCCAGCAGCTCTTGGGGAGACAGGGCTCTAGCCAAAAACATTCAGTACTTC; cdr3_aa: CASSSWGDRALAKNIQYF
clone_size: few; d_call: NA; v_call: TRBV4-1; j_call: TRBJ1-5; cdr3_nt: TGCGCCAGCAGCCAAGATCTCGGGGCCCCGACACTATCAAATCAGCCCCAGCATTTT; cdr3_aa: CASSQDLGAPTLSNQPQHF
clone_size: NA; d_call: TRBD2; v_call: TRBV7-9; j_call: TRBJ2-4; cdr3_nt: TGTGCCAGCAGCAAGGCGGGGGGGTTAGCCAAAAACATTCAGTACTTC; cdr3_aa: CASSKAGGLAKNIQYF
clone_size: NA; d_call: NA; v_call: TRBV7-2; j_call: TRBJ2-7; cdr3_nt: TGTGCCAGCAGCTTGGATTGGGCATACGAGCAGTACTTC; cdr3_aa: CASSLDWAYEQYF
clone_size: NA; d_call: TRBD1; v_call: TRBV12-3/TRBV12-4; j_call: TRBJ1-1; cdr3_nt: TGTGCCAGCAGTCGCAGGGACAGGGGGACTGAAGCTTTCTTT; cdr3_aa: CASSRRDRGTEAFF
clone_size: NA; d_call: NA; v_call: TRBV27; j_call: TRBJ1-5; cdr3_nt: TGTGCCAGCAGTGCCGGGACATCCAATCAGCCCCAGCATTTT; cdr3_aa: CASSAGTSNQPQHF
clone_size: few; d_call: NA; v_call: TRBV12-3/TRBV12-4; j_call: TRBJ1-4; cdr3_nt: TGTGCCAGCAGTTCCTCAGGTACGAGGGAAAAACTGTTTTTT; cdr3_aa: CASSSSGTREKLFF
clone_size: few; d_call: NA; v_call: TRBV5-5; j_call: TRBJ2-7; cdr3_nt: TGTGCCAGCAGCTTGTTTGGTAGCTCCTACGAGCAGTACTTC; cdr3_aa: CASSLFGSSYEQYF
clone_size: NA; d_call: NA; v_call: TRBV5-6; j_call: TRBJ2-6; cdr3_nt: TGTGCCAGCAGCTGGGGGGCCTCTGGGGCCAACGTCCTGACTTTC; cdr3_aa: CASSWGASGANVLTF
clone_size: NA; d_call: NA; v_call: TRBV24-1; j_call: TRBJ2-1; cdr3_nt: TGTGCCACCAGTGATAAGGCCTACAATGAGCAGTTCTTC; cdr3_aa: CATSDKAYNEQFF
clone_size: once; d_call: NA; v_call: TRBV24-1; j_call: TRBJ2-7; cdr3_nt: TGTGCCACCAGTGTTTTGAATGGTACCTACGAGCAGTACTTC; cdr3_aa: CATSVLNGTYEQYF
clone_size: NA; d_call: NA; v_call: TRBV20-1; j_call: TRBJ1-4; cdr3_nt: TGCAGTGCTAAAGCGCCTCCAGGGGAAAAACTGTTTTTT; cdr3_aa: CSAKAPPGEKLFF
clone_size: few; d_call: NA; v_call: TRBV5-6; j_call: TRBJ2-4; cdr3_nt: TGTGCCAGCAGTCGTAGAGGACTAGCCAAAAACATTCAGTACTTC; cdr3_aa: CASSRRGLAKNIQYF
clone_size: NA; d_call: TRBD1; v_call: TRBV7-2; j_call: TRBJ2-1; cdr3_nt: TGTGCCAGCAGCCGACGGACAGGAGACTTCTACAATGAGCAGTTCTTC; cdr3_aa: CASSRRTGDFYNEQFF
clone_size: once; d_call: NA; v_call: TRBV5-1; j_call: TRBJ2-1; cdr3_nt: TGCGCCAGTAAACCCGAGGACAGTTACAATGAGCAGTTCTTC; cdr3_aa: CASKPEDSYNEQFF
clone_size: NA; d_call: TRBD2; v_call: TRBV10-1; j_call: TRBJ2-3; cdr3_nt: TGCGCCAGCAGTGAGACGACTAGCGCAACAGATACGCAGTATTTT; cdr3_aa: CASSETTSATDTQYF
clone_size: NA; d_call: NA; v_call: TRBV10-2; j_call: TRBJ1-1; cdr3_nt: TGCGCCAGCAGAGAGGTCAGTGGGCGTCGCACTGAAGCTTTCTTT; cdr3_aa: CASREVSGRRTEAFF
clone_size: NA; d_call: TRBD2; v_call: TRBV5-1; j_call: TRBJ2-7; cdr3_nt: TGCGCCAGCAGCGTAGGGACTAGCGGGAGAAAAGGGCCCTACGAGCAGTACTTC; cdr3_aa: CASSVGTSGRKGPYEQYF
clone_size: few; d_call: NA; v_call: TRBV6-5; j_call: TRBJ2-1; cdr3_nt: TGTGCCAGCAGTTACTCGATAGGGGCAAAGTACAATGAGCAGTTCTTC; cdr3_aa: CASSYSIGAKYNEQFF
clone_size: few; d_call: NA; v_call: TRBV7-9; j_call: TRBJ2-2; cdr3_nt: TGTGCCAGCAGCCTGATGGCCTCCACCGGGGAGCTGTTTTTT; cdr3_aa: CASSLMASTGELFF
clone_size: few; d_call: TRBD1; v_call: TRBV27; j_call: TRBJ2-5; cdr3_nt: TGTGCCAGCAGTTTTCAGGGGGCTCGGGAGACCCAGTACTTC; cdr3_aa: CASSFQGARETQYF
clone_size: NA; d_call: TRBD1; v_call: TRBV15; j_call: TRBJ2-5; cdr3_nt: TGTGCCACCAGCTTGGGACAGAAAGAGACCCAGTACTTC; cdr3_aa: CATSLGQKETQYF
clone_size: NA; d_call: NA; v_call: TRBV20-1; j_call: TRBJ2-1; cdr3_nt: TGCAGTGTTAGGGGGGGAGCCTACTGGGATGAGCAGTTCTTC; cdr3_aa: CSVRGGAYWDEQFF
clone_size: NA; d_call: TRBD2; v_call: TRBV20-1; j_call: TRBJ2-7; cdr3_nt: TGCAGTGCCGCGGGGGGACTAGCGGGACGCCGCTACCATTACGAGCAGTACTTC; cdr3_aa: CSAAGGLAGRRYHYEQYF
clone_size: NA; d_call: NA; v_call: TRBV3-1; j_call: TRBJ2-5; cdr3_nt: TGTGCCAGCAGCCAAGATACCGTTTCCGGGACCCAGTACTTC; cdr3_aa: CASSQDTVSGTQYF
clone_size: NA; d_call: TRBD2; v_call: TRBV7-2; j_call: TRBJ2-7; cdr3_nt: TGTGCCAGCAGCAGAGGGACTAGCGCGACCTACGAGCAGTACTTC; cdr3_aa: CASSRGTSATYEQYF
clone_size: NA; d_call: NA; v_call: TRBV6-4; j_call: TRBJ1-1; cdr3_nt: TGTGCCAGCAGTGAAGGCAGGTACACTGAAGCTTTCTTT; cdr3_aa: CASSEGRYTEAFF
clone_size: NA; d_call: NA; v_call: TRBV6-2/TRBV6-3; j_call: TRBJ2-4; cdr3_nt: TGTGCCAGCAGTTCATGGGCGATCGCCAAAAACATTCAGTACTTC; cdr3_aa: CASSSWAIAKNIQYF
clone_size: NA; d_call: NA; v_call: TRBV4-1; j_call: TRBJ1-2; cdr3_nt: TGCGCCAGCAGCCATGTTGACCTGTCCTATGGCTACACCTTC; cdr3_aa: CASSHVDLSYGYTF
clone_size: NA; d_call: NA; v_call: TRBV20-1; j_call: TRBJ2-1; cdr3_nt: TGCAGTGCCATTACCCCGGGAAGAGGGGAGAATGAGCAGTTCTTC; cdr3_aa: CSAITPGRGENEQFF
clone_size: NA; d_call: TRBD2; v_call: TRBV12-3/TRBV12-4; j_call: TRBJ2-5; cdr3_nt: TGTGCCAGCAGCGACACTGGGGGAGGGGAGACCCAGTACTTC; cdr3_aa: CASSDTGGGETQYF
clone_size: few; d_call: TRBD2; v_call: TRBV2; j_call: TRBJ2-1; cdr3_nt: TGTGCCAGCATGGAGCGGGACTATGAGCAGTTCTTC; cdr3_aa: CASMERDYEQFF
clone_size: NA; d_call: NA; v_call: TRBV5-1; j_call: TRBJ2-6; cdr3_nt: TGCGCCAGCAGCTTAAACTACAGGAGTGCTGGGGCCAACGTCCTGACTTTC; cdr3_aa: CASSLNYRSAGANVLTF
clone_size: NA; d_call: NA; v_call: TRBV20-1; j_call: TRBJ2-7; cdr3_nt: TGCAGTGCGGTCCGACGGCTGAGCGAGCAGTACTTC; cdr3_aa: CSAVRRLSEQYF
clone_size: many; d_call: TRBD2; v_call: TRBV28; j_call: TRBJ2-3; cdr3_nt: TGTGCCAGCAGTCCCCGGACTAGCGGGCACACAGATACGCAGTATTTT; cdr3_aa: CASSPRTSGHTDTQYF
clone_size: NA; d_call: NA; v_call: TRBV5-1; j_call: TRBJ2-1; cdr3_nt: TGCGCCAGCAGCCGCGGGGAGTCCTACAATGAGCAGTTCTTC; cdr3_aa: CASSRGESYNEQFF
clone_size: NA; d_call: NA; v_call: TRBV5-1; j_call: TRBJ2-1; cdr3_nt: TGCGCCAGCAGCTTGGCGGGGCAGGGAAGTTGGAATGAGCAGTTCTTC; cdr3_aa: CASSLAGQGSWNEQFF
clone_size: NA; d_call: NA; v_call: TRBV2; j_call: TRBJ2-3; cdr3_nt: TGTGCCAGCAGGGCCCGGCGGAGCCTCCTGGATACGCAGTATTTT; cdr3_aa: CASRARRSLLDTQYF
clone_size: NA; d_call: NA; v_call: TRBV12-3/TRBV12-4; j_call: TRBJ1-4; cdr3_nt: TGTGCCAGCATCGCAGGGACTAATGAAAAACTGTTTTTT; cdr3_aa: CASIAGTNEKLFF